This TCR beta chain was recovered during a study of T cell clones after liver transplantation. Trimming shortened V by 5 bases and J by 2 bases, and 12 bases separated the two germline ends. CDR1 SGHTA and CDR2 FQGNSA come from the germline V gene. The CDR3 is 14 amino acids. Data came from immunoSEQ multiplex PCR; TCRdb stores just in-frame clones and leaves some out. The sample lists some 60,000 clones, approximately 63% occurring once. This clone was recorded once. The V and J genes are TRBV7-2 and TRBJ2-5, with D tentatively TRBD1 or TRBD2 (6 bases each). The source of this sequence is a human patient who received a liver transplant. A subset of T cells may come from the graft donor. Material: CD4+ T cells from blood, obtained at the approximately 16-month timepoint. The chain's CDR3 is CASSHSGAQETQYF. The CDR3 DNA is TGTGCCAGCAGCCACTCGGGGGCTCAAGAGACCCAGTACTTC.